This T cell receptor beta chain appears in the sequencing data of a study of CD8 T cells in ankylosing spondylitis. This CDR3 comprises 18 residues. The trim removed 0 bases at V and 0 bases at J, leaving 10 bases unmatched. Per germline, CDR1 DFQATT and CDR2 SNEGSKA (reference sequence). Library preparation for TCR beta used quantitative 5'-RACE with molecular barcodes. MiXCR was run by TCRdb on the 5' RACE reads, yielding one entry per CDR3 protein. Of approximately 250,000 distinct CDR3 sequences listed, approximately 24% are singletons. The sequencing input was blood, either unsorted or a sorted T cell fraction (not recorded which). V and J are TRBV20-1 and TRBJ2-1; TRBD2 matches at 8 bases. The TCR was taken from a male donor with ankylosing spondylitis or in good health (not recorded which). The DNA for the CDR3 is TGCAGTGCTAGAGATCAGAGAAACGGGGGGGGCTCCTACAATGAGCAGTTCTTC. Translation gives CSARDQRNGGGSYNEQFF.